This T cell receptor (beta chain) was sequenced for a study of blood T cell repertoires in COVID-19. Study-wide background: The origin of the acute and convalescent COVID-19 samples was the United States, Italy and Spain.

CDR1 is SGHTA and CDR2 is FQGTGA in the germline V gene. This CDR3 has 16 amino acids. V shed 1 base and J shed 6 bases, with 16 bases lying between them. Seattle researchers signed up patients amid active infection and tracked them longitudinally. Authors' processing steps: Reference gene primer amplification in the assay estimated nucleated cell counts. TCRdb's copy holds only in-frame clones and misses some; the assay was immunoSEQ multiplex PCR. V and J calls and clone size are given by that table; D and trimming were obtained from the DNA. The sample gives nearly 25,000 clones, about four fifths of which show up once; under 8% is in the top ten.

The clonotype originates from a man in his fifties with COVID-19, enrolled during active disease. The sequenced material came from peripheral blood. V and J are TRBV7-3 and TRBJ2-1, with D tentatively TRBD1 (5 bases). In DNA form, the CDR3 reads TGTGCCAGCAGCTTAAATAGGGTGGGGCGACTCAATGAGCAGTTCTTC. Its translation is CASSLNRVGRLNEQFF.